What follows are 17 T cell receptor beta chains derived from one specimen sequenced in a study of vaccination and CD4 T cells after COVID-19. No antigen is known for these receptors. This sample's treatment: approximately nine-day PBMC culture with coronavirus spike peptide pools or control peptides (ViraFEST assay). Ahead of the COVID-19 pandemic (2011-2018), the CD4+ T cells of the unexposed donor were collected. The Oncomine TCR Beta short-read assay was applied to DNA of cultured CD4+ T cells. TCRdb fed the PCR reads into MiXCR, producing one record per CDR3 protein. The sample records 5,500 to 6,500 distinct CDR3 sequences, 49% being singletons. Sequencing input: CD4+ T cells from blood, cultured in vitro. The receptors were gathered from a human donor in good health.

This clonotype was observed a few times. This chain uses TRBV20-1 with TRBJ2-7, with TRBD2 matching over 10 bases. Germline CDR1 is DFQATT and CDR2 is SNEGSKA (reference sequence). The CDR3 totals 14 residues. With V trimmed by 3 bases and J by 4 bases, 6 bases remained unmatched. The CDR3 bases are TGCAGTGCTAGCCAACTAGCGGGACGTTACGAGCAGTACTTC. This sequence encodes CSASQLAGRYEQYF.

The chain joins TRBV20-1 to TRBJ2-3; D is perhaps TRBD1 or TRBD2 (5 bases each). This CDR3 is built from 16 residues. Germline V lookup: CDR1 DFQATT, CDR2 SNEGSKA (reference sequence). Trimming stripped 2 bases from V and 0 bases from J, with 15 bases between. The CDR3 sequence is CSARRGARASTDTQYF. CDR3 coding DNA: TGCAGTGCTAGAAGGGGAGCTAGGGCTAGCACAGATACGCAGTATTTT.

This clonotype was seen once. This rearrangement joins TRBV7-2 to TRBJ2-2, with 9 bases identical to TRBD2. CDR3 size: 17 residues. Germline CDR1 is SGHTA and CDR2 is FQGNSA. J lost 6 bases, V lost 8 bases, and 16 bases had no gene match. This chain's CDR3 is CASRATAGGVFPGELFF. CDR3 bases: TGTGCCAGCCGAGCTACAGCGGGGGGTGTCTTCCCCGGGGAGCTGTTTTTT. Combining the CDR3 with reference TRBV7-2 and TRBJ2-2 gives the whole variable domain GAGVSQSPSNKVTEKGKDVELRCDPISGHTALYWYRQSLGQGLEFLIYFQGNSAPDKSGLPSDRFSAERTGGSVSTLTIQRTQQEDSAVYLCASRATAGGVFPGELFFGEGSRLTVL.

The genes are TRBV19 and TRBJ1-2; D is perhaps TRBD1 (5 bases). The ends were cut back, 2 bases at V and 9 bases at J, with 13 bases in the middle. Germline assignment: CDR1 LNHDA and CDR2 SQIVND (reference sequence). The CDR3 is 13 amino acids. CDR3 region: CASSIRGFESYTF. CDR3 nucleotide sequence: TGTGCCAGTAGTATAAGGGGCTTTGAGAGCTACACCTTC.

The gene calls are TRBV9 and TRBJ2-5, with D possibly being TRBD1 (6 bases). Germline CDR1 reads SGDLS; CDR2 reads YYNGEE. The length of the CDR3 is 16 residues. V dropped 7 bases and J dropped 0 bases, with 19 bases sitting between them. Here the CDR3 DNA reads TGTGCCAGCGGTGGGGAGACGGGACACTACCAAGAGACCCAGTACTTC. The encoded protein is CASGGETGHYQETQYF.

This chain joins TRBV20-1 and TRBJ2-7; perhaps TRBD1 as D (6 bases). This CDR3 region has 12 residues. Germline-derived CDR1 and CDR2 are DFQATT and SNEGSKA (reference sequence). V shed 2 bases and J shed 3 bases, with 8 bases lying between them. CDR3 protein: CSARSDSYEQYF. The CDR3 coding sequence is TGCAGTGCTAGATCGGACAGCTACGAGCAGTACTTC.

V gene TRBV4-3 combines with J gene TRBJ1-2; D uncertain. The CDR3 sequence is 13 residues long. Germline V gives CDR1 LGHNA, CDR2 YSLEER. Trimming stripped 2 bases from V and 4 bases from J, with 8 bases between. CDR3 protein: CASSQSTSYGYTF. As DNA, the CDR3 is TGCGCCAGCAGCCAATCGACAAGCTATGGCTACACCTTC.

V usage is TRBV20-1 and J usage is TRBJ2-7; 8 nucleotides match TRBD2. CDR1 DFQATT and CDR2 SNEGSKA come from the germline V gene (reference sequence). The CDR3 contains 12 residues. CDR3 nucleotides: TGCAGCGGGGGGGAGGGTGGCTACGAGCAGTACTTC. It is translated as CSGGEGGYEQYF.

The chain recombines TRBV20-1 with TRBJ2-1; a weak D match, TRBD2 (6 bases). From germline, CDR1 is DFQATT and CDR2 SNEGSKA (reference sequence). V lost 4 bases and J lost 6, with 13 bases in between. The CDR3 runs 13 residues. The CDR3 region is CSAKLPTSNEQFF. DNA of the CDR3: TGCAGTGCTAAACTCCCGACTAGCAATGAGCAGTTCTTC.

This sequence joins TRBV6-2 or TRBV6-3 and TRBJ2-5, with 10 positions matching TRBD2. V lost 7 bases to trimming and J lost 1 base; unmatched junction nucleotides: 3. The CDR3 contains 14 residues. Per germline, CDR1 MNHEY and CDR2 SVGEGT. Here the CDR3 DNA reads TGTGCCAGCAATAGACTAGCGGGCCAAGAGACCCAGTACTTC. Translation gives CASNRLAGQETQYF.

V usage is TRBV12-3 or TRBV12-4 and J usage is TRBJ1-2; 9 bases align to TRBD1. The CDR3 consists of 14 residues. V lost 6 bases, J lost 6 bases, and 8 bases stayed unmatched. CDR3: CASRIRTGADGYTF. In nucleotides, the CDR3 is TGTGCCAGCAGGATAAGGACAGGGGCGGATGGCTACACCTTC.

This clonotype was observed a single time. The V call is TRBV2, the J call TRBJ1-1; D perhaps matches TRBD1 (5 bases). CDR1 SNHLY and CDR2 FYNNEI come from the germline V gene. Trimming shortened V by 3 bases and J by 11 bases, and 13 bases separated the two germline ends. The CDR3 totals 12 residues. CDR3 bases: TGTGCCAGCAGTGATGAAAGCAGGGTCGCTTTCTTT. Translated: CASSDESRVAFF.

The V call is TRBV7-9, the J call TRBJ2-2; 7 bases are shared with TRBD2. The ends lost 0 bases at V and 6 bases at J; junction bases unmatched: 1. The germline V gene has CDR1 SEHNR and CDR2 FQNEAQ (reference sequence). This CDR3 spans 14 amino acids. CDR3 sequence (DNA): TGTGCCAGCAGCTTAGCGGCGGGAGCCGGGGAGCTGTTTTTT. Its protein is CASSLAAGAGELFF.

Relative to its sample, this clonotype is large. This chain links TRBV5-1 with TRBJ2-7, with D possibly TRBD1 on 5 matching bases. From germline, CDR1 is SGHRS and CDR2 YFSETQ. The CDR3 is 15 residues long. With 3 bases removed from V and 6 bases from J, the gap between germline ends came to 19 bases. In nucleotides, the CDR3 is TGCGCCAGCAGCTCATCCGGAACAGGCCTGATCGAGCAGTACTTC. Encoded protein: CASSSSGTGLIEQYF.

This clonotype came up a few times. The rearrangement uses TRBV5-1 and TRBJ1-2; 9 bases align to TRBD1. Germline V CDR1 and CDR2: SGHRS, YFSETQ. V lost 4 bases, J lost 6 bases, and 10 bases stayed unmatched. This CDR3 region has 15 residues. CDR3 in DNA: TGCGCCAGCAGCCCAGGGACAGGGAAAGGTAATGGCTACACCTTC. Its translation: CASSPGTGKGNGYTF.

The rearrangement uses TRBV19 and TRBJ1-2; the match to TRBD1 covers 8 bases. The germline CDR1 and CDR2 sequences are LNHDA and SQIVND (reference sequence). This CDR3 spans 14 amino acids. Trimming took 4 bases from V and 4 from J; bases not matched to a gene: 5. The DNA for the CDR3 is TGTGCCAGTAGTACCGGACAGGGTCTCTATGGCTACACCTTC. Residues: CASSTGQGLYGYTF.

This rearrangement joins TRBV7-6 to TRBJ2-5, with D possibly TRBD2 on 6 matching bases. With 0 bases removed from V and 9 bases from J, the gap between germline ends came to 14 bases. The CDR3 sequence is 14 residues long. The germline CDR1 and CDR2 sequences are SGHVS and FNYEAQ. The CDR3 coding sequence is TGTGCCAGCAGCTTAGCCGCCAGCCCGGGGGCCCAGTACTTC. This sequence encodes CASSLAASPGAQYF.